The 18 T cell receptor beta chains below come from one sample, sequenced in a study of T cell changes during pregnancy in multiple sclerosis. TCRdb's copy holds only in-frame clones and misses some; the assay was immunoSEQ multiplex PCR. The table has some 47,000 clones, 90% to 97% seen once. The sample was peripheral blood, taken in the second trimester of pregnancy. All receptors derive from a female donor with multiple sclerosis, enrolled in a pregnancy study.

The rearrangement joins TRBV6-6 to TRBJ1-4, with TRBD1 matching over 10 bases. Germline V gene sequence: CDR1 MNHNY, CDR2 SVGAGI (reference sequence). The trim removed 6 bases at V and 7 bases at J, leaving 8 bases unmatched. The CDR3 spans 15 residues. DNA of the CDR3: TGTGCCAGCAGCCGATCACGGACAGGGGGTGAAAAACTGTTTTTT. It translates to CASSRSRTGGEKLFF.

The J gene is TRBJ1-2, the V gene TRBV5-4; TRBD1 matches at 8 bases. The CDR3 consists of 13 residues. The V gene's germline CDR1 is SGHNT and CDR2 YYREEE (reference sequence). V was pared by 4 bases and J by 7 bases, with 6 bases of the junction left unmatched. CDR3 nucleotides: TGTGCCAGCAGCCTGACAGGGGATGGTGGCTACACCTTC. This encodes CASSLTGDGGYTF. Together with reference TRBV5-4 and TRBJ1-2, the CDR3 gives the full variable domain: ETGVTQSPTHLIKTRGQQVTLRCSSQSGHNTVSWYQQALGQGPQFIFQYYREEENGRGNFPPRFSGLQFPNYSSELNVNALELDDSALYLCASSLTGDGGYTFGSGTRLTVV.

The V gene is TRBV11-2, the J gene TRBJ2-1; possible D gene TRBD1, 6 bases. Between the trimmed V and J ends, which lost 1 base and 7 bases, there was a span of 17 bases. The CDR3 loop spans 16 amino acids. Germline-derived CDR1 and CDR2 are SGHAT and FQNNGV. The CDR3 region is CASSLGQGPFWNEQFF. In nucleotides, the CDR3 is TGTGCCAGCAGCTTAGGGCAGGGGCCATTTTGGAATGAGCAGTTCTTC.

This chain uses TRBV7-3 with TRBJ2-2; D possibly corresponds to TRBD1 (6 bases). The CDR3 runs to 13 residues. Germline CDR1 and CDR2: SGHTA and FQGTGA. Trimming removed 6 bases from V and 7 bases from J, with 12 bases in between. In DNA, the CDR3 is TGTGCCAGCAGTATCAGAGGGGGCGGGGAGCTGTTTTTT. Its translation: CASSIRGGGELFF.

This chain joins TRBV14 and TRBJ1-6; no clear D gene. Germline assignment: CDR1 SGHDN and CDR2 FVKESK. The CDR3 loop spans 17 amino acids. Trimming pared 1 base from V and 0 bases from J, leaving 10 bases between. CDR3 in amino acids: CASSQVRGGSYNSPLHF. The DNA of the CDR3 is TGTGCCAGCAGCCAAGTCCGGGGAGGCTCCTATAATTCACCCCTCCACTTT.

CDR3 in amino acids: CASSVELTVGELFF. The CDR3 nucleotides read TGTGCCAGCAGCGTTGAACTGACAGTGGGGGAGCTGTTTTTT. The genes are TRBV9 and TRBJ2-2; TRBD1 is a possible D gene (5 bases). Germline V gene data show CDR1 as SGDLS and CDR2 as YYNGEE. CDR3 length: 14 amino acids. The V end lost 2 bases, the J end lost 8 bases, and 13 bases lay between the germline ends.

This chain joins TRBV18 and TRBJ1-4, with D possibly matching TRBD1 (5 bases). This CDR3 contains 16 residues. V was trimmed by 3 bases and J by 6 bases, leaving 17 bases between them. CDR1 and CDR2 (germline): KGHSH, LQKENI. The CDR3 loop is CASSPRRAGDHEKLFF. As DNA, the CDR3 is TGTGCCAGCTCACCCAGACGGGCGGGGGACCATGAAAAACTGTTTTTT. Full variable domain (outside the CDR3, taken from reference TRBV18 and TRBJ1-4): NAGVMQNPRHLVRRRGQEARLRCSPMKGHSHVYWYRQLPEEGLKFMVYLQKENIIDESGMPKERFSAEFPKEGPSILRIQQVVRGDSAAYFCASSPRRAGDHEKLFFGSGTQLSVL.

CDR3 in DNA: TGTGCCAGCAGTTTAGCGGGAGGTCCGTACAATGAGCAGTTCTTC. Protein sequence: CASSLAGGPYNEQFF. V is TRBV27 and J is TRBJ2-1, with 8 bases that match TRBD2. The CDR3 sequence is 15 residues long. V gave up 2 bases and J gave up 4 bases; unmatched junction bases: 4. The V gene's germline CDR1 is MNHEY and CDR2 SMNVEV (reference sequence).

The V gene is TRBV2, the J gene TRBJ1-5, with TRBD1 matching over 12 bases. The length of the CDR3 is 17 residues. V dropped 3 bases and J dropped 5; count of bases not matched to a gene: 8. Germline V gene data show CDR1 as SNHLY and CDR2 as FYNNEI. The CDR3 DNA is TGTGCCAGCAGTGAGGAGGGGACAGGGGGCGCAGATCAGCCCCAGCATTTT. Protein: CASSEEGTGGADQPQHF. Full variable domain (missing parts from reference TRBV2 and TRBJ1-5): EPEVTQTPSHQVTQMGQEVILRCVPISNHLYFYWYRQILGQKVEFLVSFYNNEISEKSEIFDDQFSVERPDGSNFTLKIRSTKLEDSAMYFCASSEEGTGGADQPQHFGDGTRLSIL.

This chain uses TRBV19 with TRBJ1-5, with TRBD1 matching over 10 bases. CDR3 length: 16 residues. The V segment lost 5 bases and the J segment 4 bases; nucleotides outside the gene matches: 8. Germline-derived CDR1 and CDR2 are LNHDA and SQIVND (reference sequence). The chain's CDR3 is CASSGLTGGSNQPQHF. DNA for the CDR3: TGTGCCAGTAGTGGATTGACAGGGGGCTCAAATCAGCCCCAGCATTTT.

The V and J genes are TRBV30 and TRBJ2-2, with 7 bases identical to TRBD1. CDR1 and CDR2 (germline): GTSNPN, SVGIG (reference sequence). CDR3 length: 12 amino acids. DNA for the CDR3: TGTGCTGGGGGACAGAATACCGGGGAGCTGTTTTTT. Amino acid sequence: CAGGQNTGELFF.

The V call is TRBV9, the J call TRBJ2-3; 11 bases are shared with TRBD2. V was pared by 0 bases and J by 0 bases, with 6 bases of the junction left unmatched. This CDR3 is 18 amino acids long. Germline CDR1 reads SGDLS; CDR2 reads YYNGEE. This CDR3 is CASSVELAGAGSTDTQYF. The CDR3 coding sequence is TGTGCCAGCAGCGTAGAACTAGCGGGAGCGGGAAGCACAGATACGCAGTATTTT.

The chain joins TRBV2 to TRBJ2-7, with 7 bases fitting TRBD1. The CDR3 runs to 13 residues. Losses at the gene ends were 7 bases for V and 2 bases for J; bases not matched to a gene: 5. CDR1 is SNHLY, CDR2 FYNNEI, per germline. DNA for the CDR3: TGTGCCAGCACTCCTCAGGGGGCCTACGAGCAGTACTTC. Protein product: CASTPQGAYEQYF.

This chain joins TRBV27 and TRBJ2-1; maybe TRBD1 (5 bases). This CDR3 contains 14 residues. V lost 3 bases and J 4 bases, leaving 10 bases between the germline ends. Germline CDR1 is MNHEY and CDR2 is SMNVEV (reference sequence). This CDR3 reads CASSFTGRYNEQFF. As DNA, the CDR3 is TGTGCCAGCAGTTTCACAGGAAGGTACAATGAGCAGTTCTTC.

The chain carries TRBV7-9 and TRBJ1-1; D gene ambiguous. This CDR3 contains 12 residues. Trimming took off 8 bases at V and 0 bases at J, with 7 bases between the two ends. CDR1 is SEHNR, CDR2 FQNEAQ, per germline (reference sequence). DNA of the CDR3: TGTGCCAGCGGCTACTTGAACACTGAAGCTTTCTTT. Encoded protein: CASGYLNTEAFF.

The rearrangement links TRBV11-2 to TRBJ1-4, with TRBD1 matching 11 bases. The CDR3 extends over 16 amino acids. From germline, CDR1 is SGHAT and CDR2 FQNNGV. The V gene end was trimmed by 3 bases and the J gene end by 0 bases; junction bases not matched to a gene: 0. In DNA form, the CDR3 reads TGTGCCAGCAGCTTGGGACAGGGGGCAACTAATGAAAAACTGTTTTTT. Translated, it gives CASSLGQGATNEKLFF.

V and J are TRBV4-1 and TRBJ2-7; D perhaps matches TRBD2 (7 bases). Per the germline V gene, CDR1 is MGHRA and CDR2 is YSYEKL. This CDR3 is built from 18 residues. Trimming left V 2 bases short and J 2 bases short, with 22 bases between. Here the CDR3 reads CASSQLRRGAAQPYEQYF. CDR3 sequence (DNA): TGCGCCAGCAGCCAACTCCGTCGGGGGGCCGCGCAGCCCTACGAGCAGTACTTC.

The chain employs TRBV7-8 and TRBJ2-7; 7 bases match TRBD2. Per germline, CDR1 SGHVS and CDR2 FQNEAQ. This CDR3 has 16 amino acids. Losses at the gene ends were 6 bases for V and 3 bases for J; bases not matched to a gene: 14. The CDR3: CASSPPTSLPVYEQYF. CDR3 DNA sequence: TGTGCCAGCAGTCCCCCGACTAGCCTTCCAGTCTACGAGCAGTACTTC.